The rows below give T cell receptor beta chains drawn from one sample of a study of blood T cell repertoires in COVID-19. Measured with immunoSEQ multiplex PCR; TCRdb has only the in-frame clones, and not every one. Among 140,000 to 150,000 clones listed, 85% to 90% were seen once. The specimen was peripheral blood. The receptors originated from a man younger than 30 with COVID-19, enrolled during active disease. The CDR3 runs from the conserved cysteine through the conserved F or W. D genes are given only for firm matches. Some rows have no size entry. The others give once, few or many, or a class for an expanded clone.

v_call	clone_size	d_call	j_call	cdr3_nt	cdr3_aa
TRBV6-2/TRBV6-3	few	-	TRBJ1-5	TGTGCCAGCAGTTACTCCCAGAATCAGCCCCAGCATTTT	CASSYSQNQPQHF
TRBV19	few	TRBD1	TRBJ2-2	TGTGCCAGTTCCGTAGGACAGGTCGCGAACACCGGGGAGCTGTTTTTT	CASSVGQVANTGELFF
TRBV6-6	-	TRBD1	TRBJ2-1	TGTGCCAGCAGCCCCTTAAAGGGGGCGTACAATGAGCAGTTCTTC	CASSPLKGAYNEQFF
TRBV30	few	-	TRBJ2-1	TGTGCCTGGAGTGCCGGGAGCTCCTACAATGAGCAGTTCTTC	CAWSAGSSYNEQFF
TRBV4-3	-	-	TRBJ2-1	TGCGCCAGCAGCCAAGCACCTAGCTCCTACAATGAGCAGTTCTTC	CASSQAPSSYNEQFF
TRBV4-1	-	-	TRBJ1-1	TGCGCCAGCAGTTTTACTCAGGGAGAAGCTTTCTTT	CASSFTQGEAFF
TRBV14	-	TRBD1	TRBJ2-7	TGTGCCAGCAGCCCGGGACAGAGGGTTTCCTACGAGCAGTACTTC	CASSPGQRVSYEQYF
TRBV30	-	-	TRBJ1-1	TGTGCCTGGGACAAACAGGGCCACACTGAAGCTTTCTTT	CAWDKQGHTEAFF
TRBV7-8	-	-	TRBJ2-6	TGTGCCAGCAGCTCTCACACAGGGATCGTTTCTGGGGCCAACGTCCTGACTTTC	CASSSHTGIVSGANVLTF
TRBV19	-	-	TRBJ2-7	TGTGCCAGTAGTATAGCAGCGGACTCCTACGAGCAGTACTTC	CASSIAADSYEQYF
TRBV4-1	-	TRBD2	TRBJ2-1	TGCGCCAGCAGCCAAGCAAGCGGGAGTATGTACAATGAGCAGTTCTTC	CASSQASGSMYNEQFF
TRBV3-1/TRBV3-2	-	TRBD1	TRBJ2-2	TGTGCCAGCAGCCAAGAGTACGGGGACAGGAACACCGGGGAGCTGTTTTTT	CASSQEYGDRNTGELFF
TRBV21-1	-	-	TRBJ1-5	TGTGCCAGCAGCAAAGCGGGGCCTTTTAGCAATCAGCCCCAGCATTTT	CASSKAGPFSNQPQHF
TRBV27	-	TRBD1	TRBJ1-6	TGTGCCAGCCGGACAGGGAGCTATAATTCACCCCTCCACTTT	CASRTGSYNSPLHF
TRBV2	-	-	TRBJ1-1	TGTGCCAGCACCCCCCAACTCCGGCGGGACACTGAAGCTTTCTTT	CASTPQLRRDTEAFF
TRBV7-2	-	-	TRBJ2-3	TGTGCCAGCAGCTTAGAGGGGTCCCCGCAGTATTTT	CASSLEGSPQYF
TRBV9	-	-	TRBJ1-2	TGTGCCAGCAGCGCCAATCCAGGGGAGTCTAACTATGGCTACACCTTC	CASSANPGESNYGYTF
TRBV5-4	-	TRBD1	TRBJ2-7	TGTGCCAGCAGCTCCGAAGGACAGGGGGCCCACGAGCAGTACTTC	CASSSEGQGAHEQYF
TRBV7-9	once	TRBD2	TRBJ2-1	TGTGCCAGCCTAGGGGGACTAGCGGGACGTCGCTCCTACAATGAGCAGTTCTTC	CASLGGLAGRRSYNEQFF
TRBV13	-	TRBD1	TRBJ2-1	TGTGCCAGCACCAAACGGACAGGGGGCAGGGATGAGCAGTTCTTC	CASTKRTGGRDEQFF
TRBV7-6	-	-	TRBJ2-7	TGTGCCAGCAGCTTTCGGGGGGCGGATATCAACGAGCAGTACTTC	CASSFRGADINEQYF
TRBV10-3	-	-	TRBJ1-6	TGTGCCATCAGTGAGTCGAGGACGACGACGGGGTCACCCCTCCACTTT	CAISESRTTTGSPLHF
TRBV6-2/TRBV6-3	-	TRBD2	TRBJ2-1	TGTGCCAGCAGCCGGGGGACTAGCGGTGGGTATGAGCAGTTCTTC	CASSRGTSGGYEQFF
TRBV27	-	-	TRBJ2-2	TGTGCCAGCAGTCCCCTTTCGCTAGGGGACACCGGGGAGCTGTTTTTT	CASSPLSLGDTGELFF
TRBV12-2	-	-	TRBJ2-7	TGTGCAAGTCGCTTAGCGCTGGGGACAGCGATCTACGAGCAGTACTTC	CASRLALGTAIYEQYF
TRBV4-1	-	-	TRBJ1-2	TGCGCCAGCAGCCAAGAAGGTCGCGGCATCGGACAGCGCTATGGCTACACCTTC	CASSQEGRGIGQRYGYTF
TRBV6-2/TRBV6-3	-	TRBD2	TRBJ2-7	TGTGCCAGCAGCCCGGGACTAGGTACCGAGCAGTACTTC	CASSPGLGTEQYF
TRBV9	-	-	TRBJ2-2	TGTGCCAGCAGCGTAGGGCCAGGGGTTGAGGGCACCGGGGAGCTGTTTTTT	CASSVGPGVEGTGELFF
TRBV9	-	-	TRBJ2-7	TGTGCCAGCAGCGCGGGATTAACCTACGAGCAGTACTTC	CASSAGLTYEQYF
TRBV28	-	TRBD2	TRBJ2-7	TGTGCCAGCAGTTTCGCTAGCGGCCTTTCTTACGAGCAGTACTTC	CASSFASGLSYEQYF
TRBV19	-	-	TRBJ2-2	TGTGCCAGTAGTATCCCAGGGGCGCAGGGGGGAGAGAACACCGGGGAGCTGTTTTTT	CASSIPGAQGGENTGELFF
TRBV6-4	-	TRBD2	TRBJ2-1	TGTGCCAGCCGAAGACTAGCGGGAGACTCCAATGAGCAGTTCTTC	CASRRLAGDSNEQFF
TRBV24-1	-	-	TRBJ2-3	TGTGCCACCAGTGAACCCGTCCACGGGGTCGGCACAGATACGCAGTATTTT	CATSEPVHGVGTDTQYF
TRBV4-3	few	-	TRBJ2-1	TGCGCCAGCAGCCAAGGTTGGTTTCTCGGGGATTCCAAATACAATGAGCAGTTCTTC	CASSQGWFLGDSKYNEQFF
TRBV10-1	-	-	TRBJ2-1	TGCGCCAGCCGAAACGGACTACCTTCCTACAATGAGCAGTTCTTC	CASRNGLPSYNEQFF
TRBV30	-	TRBD2	TRBJ2-2	TGTGCCTGGACGGCCGGGTGGGCTAGCGGGACTCTGAGGACCGGGGAGCTGTTTTTT	CAWTAGWASGTLRTGELFF
TRBV7-2	-	TRBD2	TRBJ2-2	TGTGCCAGCAGCTGGACTAGCCCCGGGGAGCTGTTTTTT	CASSWTSPGELFF
TRBV7-9	-	-	TRBJ2-1	TGTGCCAGCAGCTTAGTTGGGGAGAACAATGAGCAGTTCTTC	CASSLVGENNEQFF
TRBV7-3	few	TRBD2	TRBJ2-7	TGTGCCAGCAGAGAGGGGCAGGGCTGGACTAGCTCCACCTACGAGCAGTACTTC	CASREGQGWTSSTYEQYF
TRBV7-2	-	TRBD1	TRBJ1-4	TGTGCCAGCAGCCTGGACAGGGGGAAAGAAAAACTGCTTTTT	CASSLDRGKEKLLF
TRBV28	-	-	TRBJ1-5	TGTGCCAGCATCAAGGGGGGCAATCAGCCCCAGCATTTT	CASIKGGNQPQHF
TRBV30	-	TRBD1	TRBJ1-6	TGTGCCTGGAGTGGGGGACAGGATAATTCACCCCTCCACTTT	CAWSGGQDNSPLHF
TRBV5-6	-	-	TRBJ1-3	TGTGCCAGCAGCTCCTCCTACCCTGGAAACACCATATATTTT	CASSSSYPGNTIYF
TRBV12-3/TRBV12-4	-	-	TRBJ2-5	TGTGCCAGCAGTTTAGAATTGCGGGAGACCCAGTACTTC	CASSLELRETQYF
TRBV28	few	-	TRBJ2-5	TGTGCCAGCAGTTTATCCCCCCAGGACAGCTCCCAAGAGACCCAGTACTTC	CASSLSPQDSSQETQYF
TRBV6-6	-	-	TRBJ1-5	TGTGCCAGCAGTTACCCTTCGGTGACAGATCAGCCCCAGCATTTT	CASSYPSVTDQPQHF
TRBV11-3	-	-	TRBJ2-2	TGTGCCAGCAGCACGTTCCACTTGGACACCGGGGAGCTGTTTTTT	CASSTFHLDTGELFF
TRBV9	few	-	TRBJ1-4	TGTGCCAGCAGCGTAGGATGGACTAATGAAAAACTGCTTTTT	CASSVGWTNEKLLF
TRBV5-8	once	-	TRBJ1-4	TGTGCCAGCAGCTTGGAGATCGCAGGGTTGGGGGAAAAACTGTTTTTT	CASSLEIAGLGEKLFF
TRBV7-8	-	-	TRBJ1-1	TGTGCCAGCAGCTTAGCGGGGGGATCTGAAGCTTTCTTT	CASSLAGGSEAFF
TRBV27	once	-	TRBJ2-7	TGTGCCAGCGGCTGGGGGGGCGCCCTCTCCTACGAGCAGTACTTC	CASGWGGALSYEQYF
TRBV30	-	TRBD2	TRBJ2-1	TGTGCCTGGAGAGTTGCGGGAGGGAACTACAATGAGCAGTTCTTC	CAWRVAGGNYNEQFF
TRBV7-3	-	-	TRBJ2-7	TGTGCCAGCAGCTTAACCCATGGACAGAACTACGAGCAGTACTTC	CASSLTHGQNYEQYF
TRBV6-6	-	-	TRBJ2-5	TGTGCCAGCAGCCCGGGTGGGGAGACCCAGTACTTC	CASSPGGETQYF
TRBV7-9	-	TRBD2	TRBJ2-7	TGTGCCAGCAGCTTAGGGTTTGGGACTAGCGATTACGAGCAGTACTTC	CASSLGFGTSDYEQYF
TRBV5-4	-	TRBD2	TRBJ2-1	TGTGCCAGCAGCTTGAGGCCCGGACTAGCGGGTCTCAATGAGCAGTTCTTC	CASSLRPGLAGLNEQFF
TRBV28	-	TRBD1	TRBJ2-1	TGTGCCAGCCGGCACGGGACAGCCCTAATCCAAGCACAATACAATGAGCAGTTCTTC	CASRHGTALIQAQYNEQFF
TRBV19	-	TRBD2	TRBJ2-1	TGTGCCAGTAGTGCCGCGGGGCGGGAGGTCTCCTACAATGAGCAGTTCTTC	CASSAAGREVSYNEQFF
TRBV4-3	-	-	TRBJ2-7	TGCGCCAGCAGCCAAGACGCGTCAGCGTACGAGCAGTACTTC	CASSQDASAYEQYF
TRBV11-1	-	-	TRBJ2-3	TGTGCCAGCAGCTTAACTTCCGTCGGGGGCACAGATACGCAGTATTTT	CASSLTSVGGTDTQYF